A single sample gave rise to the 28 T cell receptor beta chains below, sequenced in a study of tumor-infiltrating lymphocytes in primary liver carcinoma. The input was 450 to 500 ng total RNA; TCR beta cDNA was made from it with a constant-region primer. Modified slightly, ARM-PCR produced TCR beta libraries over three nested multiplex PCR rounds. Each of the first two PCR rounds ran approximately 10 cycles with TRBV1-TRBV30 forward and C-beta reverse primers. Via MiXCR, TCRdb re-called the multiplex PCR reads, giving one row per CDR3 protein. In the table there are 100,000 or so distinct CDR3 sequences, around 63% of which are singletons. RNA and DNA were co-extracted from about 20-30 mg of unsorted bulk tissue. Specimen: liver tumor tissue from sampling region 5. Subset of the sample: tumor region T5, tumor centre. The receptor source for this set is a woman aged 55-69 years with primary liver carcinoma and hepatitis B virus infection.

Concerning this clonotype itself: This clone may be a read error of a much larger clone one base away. As DNA, the CDR3 is TGCGCCAGCAGAGCTGGATTTACCTACGAGCAGTACTTC. Translation: CASRAGFTYEQYF. The V gene is TRBV10-2, the J gene TRBJ2-7; D is unresolved. Per germline, CDR1 WSHSY and CDR2 SAAADI. Between the trimmed V and J ends, which lost 6 bases and 2 bases, there was a span of 11 bases. The CDR3 totals 13 residues.

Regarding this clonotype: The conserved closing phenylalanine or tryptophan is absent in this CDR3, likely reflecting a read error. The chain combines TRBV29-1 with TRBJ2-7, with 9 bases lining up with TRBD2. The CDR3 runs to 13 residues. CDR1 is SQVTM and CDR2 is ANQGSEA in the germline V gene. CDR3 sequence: CSVDGLAGREQYL. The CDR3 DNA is TGTAGCGTTGACGGGCTAGCGGGACGCGAGCAGTACCTC.

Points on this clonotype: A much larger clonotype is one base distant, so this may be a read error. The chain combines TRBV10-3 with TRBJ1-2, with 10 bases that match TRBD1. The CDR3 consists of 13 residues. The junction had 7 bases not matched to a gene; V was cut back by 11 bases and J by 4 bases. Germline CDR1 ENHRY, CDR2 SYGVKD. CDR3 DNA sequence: TGTGCCGTCCTCGGGACAGGGGCCTATGGCTACACCTTC. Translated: CAVLGTGAYGYTF.

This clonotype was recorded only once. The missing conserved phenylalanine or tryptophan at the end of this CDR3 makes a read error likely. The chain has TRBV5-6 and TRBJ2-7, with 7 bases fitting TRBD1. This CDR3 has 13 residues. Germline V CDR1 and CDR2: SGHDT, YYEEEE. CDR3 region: CASRLVRGNEQYS. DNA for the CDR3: TGTGCCAGCAGGTTGGTCAGGGGGAACGAGCAGTACTCC.

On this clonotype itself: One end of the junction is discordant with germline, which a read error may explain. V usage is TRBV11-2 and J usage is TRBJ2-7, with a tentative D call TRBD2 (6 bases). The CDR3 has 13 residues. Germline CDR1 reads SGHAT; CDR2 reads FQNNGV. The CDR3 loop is CASSMGLYYERYF. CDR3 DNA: TGTGCCAGCAGCATGGGACTTTACTACGAGCGGTACTTC.

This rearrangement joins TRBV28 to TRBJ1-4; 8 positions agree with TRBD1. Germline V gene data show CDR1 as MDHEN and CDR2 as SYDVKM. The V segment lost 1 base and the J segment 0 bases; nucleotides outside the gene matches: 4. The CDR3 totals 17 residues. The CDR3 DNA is TGTGCCAGCAGTTTATCCGAGACAGGGGCAACTAATGAAAAACTGTTTTTT. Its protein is CASSLSETGATNEKLFF.

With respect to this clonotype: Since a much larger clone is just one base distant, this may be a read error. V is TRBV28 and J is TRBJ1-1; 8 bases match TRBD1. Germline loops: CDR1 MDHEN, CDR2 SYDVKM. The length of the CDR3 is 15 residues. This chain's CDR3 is CASSLSGGWNTEASF. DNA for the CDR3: TGTGCCAGCAGTTTATCAGGGGGCTGGAACACTGAAGCTTCCTTT.

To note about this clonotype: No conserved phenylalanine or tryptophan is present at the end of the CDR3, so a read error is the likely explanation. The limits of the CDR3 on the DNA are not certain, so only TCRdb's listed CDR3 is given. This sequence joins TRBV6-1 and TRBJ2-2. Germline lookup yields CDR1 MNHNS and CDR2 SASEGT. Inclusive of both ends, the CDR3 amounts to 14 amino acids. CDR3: CASSELFLRGGQFC.

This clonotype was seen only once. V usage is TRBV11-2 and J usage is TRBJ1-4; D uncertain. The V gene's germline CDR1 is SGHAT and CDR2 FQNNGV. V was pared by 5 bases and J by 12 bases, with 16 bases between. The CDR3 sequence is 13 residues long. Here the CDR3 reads CASSEWLAGELFF. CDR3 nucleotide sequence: TGTGCCAGCAGCGAGTGGCTGGCTGGAGAACTGTTTTTT.

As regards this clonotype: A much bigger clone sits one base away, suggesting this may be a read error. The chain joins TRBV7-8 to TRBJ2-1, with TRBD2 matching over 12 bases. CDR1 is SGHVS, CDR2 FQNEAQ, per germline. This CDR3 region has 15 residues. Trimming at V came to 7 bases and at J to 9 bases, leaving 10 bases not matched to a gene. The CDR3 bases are TGTGCCAGCACCTTGAGGACTAGCGGGAAGGGTGAGCAGTTCTTC. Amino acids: CASTLRTSGKGEQFF.

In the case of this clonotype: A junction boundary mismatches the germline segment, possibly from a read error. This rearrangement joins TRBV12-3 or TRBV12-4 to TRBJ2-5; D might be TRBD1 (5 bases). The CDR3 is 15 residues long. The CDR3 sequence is CASSLAAKGPEIQYF. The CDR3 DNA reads TGTGCCAGCAGTTTGGCCGCCAAGGGGCCAGAGATCCAGTACTTC.

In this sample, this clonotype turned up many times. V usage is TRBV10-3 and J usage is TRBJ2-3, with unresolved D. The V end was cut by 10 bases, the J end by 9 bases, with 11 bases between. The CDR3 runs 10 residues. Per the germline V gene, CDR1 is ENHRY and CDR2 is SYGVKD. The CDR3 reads CATKDTTQYF. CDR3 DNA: TGTGCCACCAAAGACACCACGCAGTATTTT.

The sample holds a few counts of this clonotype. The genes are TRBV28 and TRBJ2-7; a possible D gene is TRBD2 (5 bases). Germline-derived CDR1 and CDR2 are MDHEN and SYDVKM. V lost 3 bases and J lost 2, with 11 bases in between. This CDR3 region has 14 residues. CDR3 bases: TGTGCCAGCAGTTTTCGGAGGACCACCTACGAGCAGTACTTC. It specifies CASSFRRTTYEQYF.

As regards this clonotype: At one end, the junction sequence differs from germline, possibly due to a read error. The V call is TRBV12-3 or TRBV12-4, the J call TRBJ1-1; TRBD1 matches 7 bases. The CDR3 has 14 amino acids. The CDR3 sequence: CVSSPQGGLTEAFF. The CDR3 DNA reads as TGTGTCAGCAGCCCGCAGGGGGGGCTCACTGAAGCCTTCTTT.

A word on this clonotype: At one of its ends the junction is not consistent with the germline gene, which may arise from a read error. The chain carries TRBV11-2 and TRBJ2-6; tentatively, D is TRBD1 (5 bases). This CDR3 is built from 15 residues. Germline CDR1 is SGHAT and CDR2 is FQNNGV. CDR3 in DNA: TGTGCCAGCAGCTTAGAGCCAGCTGGGGCCAACATCCTGACTTTC. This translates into CASSLEPAGANILTF.

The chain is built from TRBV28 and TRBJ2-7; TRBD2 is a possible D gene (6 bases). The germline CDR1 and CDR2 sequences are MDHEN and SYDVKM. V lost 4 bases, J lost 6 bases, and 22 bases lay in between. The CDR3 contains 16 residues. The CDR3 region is CASSSPGTPRALEQYF. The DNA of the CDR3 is TGTGCCAGCAGTTCCCCTGGGACTCCCAGGGCGCTCGAGCAGTACTTC.

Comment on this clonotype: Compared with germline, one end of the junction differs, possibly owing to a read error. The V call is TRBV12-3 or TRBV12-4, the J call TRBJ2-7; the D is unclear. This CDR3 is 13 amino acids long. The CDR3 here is CVSSKRQAYEHYF. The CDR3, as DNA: TGTGTCAGCAGTAAGAGACAAGCCTACGAGCACTACTTC.

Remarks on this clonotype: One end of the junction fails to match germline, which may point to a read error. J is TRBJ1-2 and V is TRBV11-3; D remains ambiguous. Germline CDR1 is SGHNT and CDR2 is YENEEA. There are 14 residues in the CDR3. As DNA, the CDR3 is TGTGTCAGCAGCTTAGCGACGGTTATCGATGGCTACACCTTC. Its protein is CVSSLATVIDGYTF.

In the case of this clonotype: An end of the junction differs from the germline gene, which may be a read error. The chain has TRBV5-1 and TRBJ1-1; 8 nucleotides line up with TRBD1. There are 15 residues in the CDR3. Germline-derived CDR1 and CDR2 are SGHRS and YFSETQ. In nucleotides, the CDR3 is TGCGCCAGTAGCTCTGACAGGGGAGTGGGGGCTGAAGCTTTCTTT. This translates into CASSSDRGVGAEAFF.

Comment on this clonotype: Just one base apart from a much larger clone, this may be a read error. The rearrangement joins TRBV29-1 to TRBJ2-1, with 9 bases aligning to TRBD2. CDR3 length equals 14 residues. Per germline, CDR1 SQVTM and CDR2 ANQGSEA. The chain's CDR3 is CRVFGGRAVGEQFF. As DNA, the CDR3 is TGCAGAGTTTTTGGCGGGAGGGCCGTAGGTGAGCAGTTCTTC.

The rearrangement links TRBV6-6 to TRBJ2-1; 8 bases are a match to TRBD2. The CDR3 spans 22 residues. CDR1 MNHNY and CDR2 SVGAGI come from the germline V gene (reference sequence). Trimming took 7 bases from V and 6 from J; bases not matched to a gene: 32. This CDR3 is CASINPGRGSSGKRWGINEQFF. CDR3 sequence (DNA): TGTGCCAGCATCAACCCGGGCAGGGGAAGTAGCGGGAAACGATGGGGTATCAATGAGCAGTTCTTC.

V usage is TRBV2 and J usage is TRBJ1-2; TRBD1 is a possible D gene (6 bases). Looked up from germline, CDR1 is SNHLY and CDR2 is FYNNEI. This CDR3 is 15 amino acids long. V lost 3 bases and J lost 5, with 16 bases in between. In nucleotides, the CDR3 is TGTGCCAGCAGTGAGGGGGGCGCGAGGTCATATGGCTACACCTTC. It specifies CASSEGGARSYGYTF. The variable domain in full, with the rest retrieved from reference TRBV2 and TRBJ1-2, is EPEVTQTPSHQVTQMGQEVILRCVPISNHLYFYWYRQILGQKVEFLVSFYNNEISEKSEIFDDQFSVERPDGSNFTLKIRSTKLEDSAMYFCASSEGGARSYGYTFGSGTRLTVV.

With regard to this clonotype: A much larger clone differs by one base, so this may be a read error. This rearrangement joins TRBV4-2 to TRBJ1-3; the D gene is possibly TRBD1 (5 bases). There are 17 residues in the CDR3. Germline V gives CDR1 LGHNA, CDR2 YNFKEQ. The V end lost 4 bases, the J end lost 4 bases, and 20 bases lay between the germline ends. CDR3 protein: CASSPKGRVGDGNTIYF. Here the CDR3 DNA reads TGTGCCAGCAGCCCCAAGGGACGGGTTGGGGACGGAAACACCATATATTTT.

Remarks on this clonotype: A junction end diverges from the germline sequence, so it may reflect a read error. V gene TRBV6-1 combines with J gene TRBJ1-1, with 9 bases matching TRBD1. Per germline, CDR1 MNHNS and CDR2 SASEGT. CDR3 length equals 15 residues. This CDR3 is CASSMDRGRNTEAFF. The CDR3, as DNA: TGTGCTAGCAGTATGGACAGGGGCCGGAACACTGAAGCTTTCTTT.

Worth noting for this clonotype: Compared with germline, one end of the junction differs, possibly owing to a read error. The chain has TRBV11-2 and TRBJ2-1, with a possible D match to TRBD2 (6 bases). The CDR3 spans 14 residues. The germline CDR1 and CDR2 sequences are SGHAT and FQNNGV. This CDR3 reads CASSSTSTYNEQSF. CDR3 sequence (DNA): TGTGCCAGCAGCTCGACTAGTACCTACAATGAGCAGTCATTC.

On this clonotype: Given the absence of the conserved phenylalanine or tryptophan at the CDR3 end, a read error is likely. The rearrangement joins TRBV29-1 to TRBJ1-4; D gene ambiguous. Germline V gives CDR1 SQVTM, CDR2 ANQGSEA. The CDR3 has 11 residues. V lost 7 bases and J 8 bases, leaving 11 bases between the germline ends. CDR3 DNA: TGCAGCGACCTTTTTTCCGAAAAACTGTTTTCT. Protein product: CSDLFSEKLFS.

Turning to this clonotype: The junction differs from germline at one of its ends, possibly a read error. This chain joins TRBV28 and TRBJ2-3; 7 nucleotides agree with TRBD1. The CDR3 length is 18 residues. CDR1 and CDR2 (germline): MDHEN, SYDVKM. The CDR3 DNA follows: TGTGCCAGTAGTTTAACGCCCCAGTGCAGGGGGTTCACAGATACGCAGTATTTT. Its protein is CASSLTPQCRGFTDTQYF.

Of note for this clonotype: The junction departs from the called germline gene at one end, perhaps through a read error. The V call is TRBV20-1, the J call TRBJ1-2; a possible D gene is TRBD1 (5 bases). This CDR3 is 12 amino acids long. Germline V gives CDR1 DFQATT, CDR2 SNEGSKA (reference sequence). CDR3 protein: CSADKGLYGYSF. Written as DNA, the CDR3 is TGCAGTGCCGACAAGGGGCTCTATGGCTACAGCTTC.